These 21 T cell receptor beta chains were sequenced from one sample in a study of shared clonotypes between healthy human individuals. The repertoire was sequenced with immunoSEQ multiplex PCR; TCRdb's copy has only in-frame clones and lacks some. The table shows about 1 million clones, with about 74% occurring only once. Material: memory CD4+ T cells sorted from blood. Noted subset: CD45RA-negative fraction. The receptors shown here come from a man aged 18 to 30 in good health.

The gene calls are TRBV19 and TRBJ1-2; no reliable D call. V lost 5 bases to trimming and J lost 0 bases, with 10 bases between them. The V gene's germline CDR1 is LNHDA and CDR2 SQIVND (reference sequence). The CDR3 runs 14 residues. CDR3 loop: CASSGSASNYGYTF. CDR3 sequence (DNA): TGTGCCAGTAGTGGGTCGGCTTCTAACTATGGCTACACCTTC. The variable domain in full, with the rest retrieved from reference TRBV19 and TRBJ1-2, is DGGITQSPKYLFRKEGQNVTLSCEQNLNHDAMYWYRQDPGQGLRLIYYSQIVNDFQKGDIAEGYSVSREKKESFPLTVTSAQKNPTAFYLCASSGSASNYGYTFGSGTRLTVV.

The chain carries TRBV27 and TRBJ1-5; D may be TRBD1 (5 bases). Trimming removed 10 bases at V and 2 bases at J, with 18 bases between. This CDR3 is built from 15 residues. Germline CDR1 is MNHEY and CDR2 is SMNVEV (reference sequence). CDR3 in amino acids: CATPRSAGRNQPQHF. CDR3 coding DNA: TGTGCCACACCGCGGTCGGCAGGGCGCAATCAGCCCCAGCATTTT.

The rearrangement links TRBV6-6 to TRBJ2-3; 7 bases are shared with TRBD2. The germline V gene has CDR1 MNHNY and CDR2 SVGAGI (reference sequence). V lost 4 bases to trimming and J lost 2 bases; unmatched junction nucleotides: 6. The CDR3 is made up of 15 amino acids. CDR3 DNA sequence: TGTGCCAGCAGTTTTTACGGGGACTACACAGATACGCAGTATTTT. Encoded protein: CASSFYGDYTDTQYF.

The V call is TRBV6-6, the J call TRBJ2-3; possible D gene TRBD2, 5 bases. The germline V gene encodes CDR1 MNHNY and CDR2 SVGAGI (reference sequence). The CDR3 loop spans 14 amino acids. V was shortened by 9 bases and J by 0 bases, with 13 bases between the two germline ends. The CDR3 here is CASRGRSSTDTQYF. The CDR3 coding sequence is TGTGCCAGTCGAGGGCGTTCTAGCACAGATACGCAGTATTTT.

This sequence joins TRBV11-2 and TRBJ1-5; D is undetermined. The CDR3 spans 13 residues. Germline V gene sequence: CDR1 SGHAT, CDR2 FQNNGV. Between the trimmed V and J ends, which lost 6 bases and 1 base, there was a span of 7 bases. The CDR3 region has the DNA TGTGCCAGCAGTCCCGACAGCAATCAGCCCCAGCATTTT. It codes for CASSPDSNQPQHF.

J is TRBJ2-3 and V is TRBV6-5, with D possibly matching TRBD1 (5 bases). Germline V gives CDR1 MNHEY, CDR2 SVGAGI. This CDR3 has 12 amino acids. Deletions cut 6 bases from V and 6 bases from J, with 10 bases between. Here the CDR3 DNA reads TGTGCCAGCAGCCTCAAGGGGGATACGCAGTATTTT. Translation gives CASSLKGDTQYF.

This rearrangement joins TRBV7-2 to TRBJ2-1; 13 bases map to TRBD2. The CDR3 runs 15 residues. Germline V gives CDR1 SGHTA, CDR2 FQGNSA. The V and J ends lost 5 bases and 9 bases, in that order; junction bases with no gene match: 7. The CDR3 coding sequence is TGTGCCAGCAGCCCCGGGACTAGCGGGGAGGGTGAGCAGTTCTTC. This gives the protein CASSPGTSGEGEQFF.

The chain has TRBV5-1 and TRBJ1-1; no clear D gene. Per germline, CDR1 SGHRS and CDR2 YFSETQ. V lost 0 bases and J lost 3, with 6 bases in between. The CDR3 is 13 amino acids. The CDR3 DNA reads TGCGCCAGCAGCTTGGCTGGGGACACTGAAGCTTTCTTT. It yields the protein CASSLAGDTEAFF.

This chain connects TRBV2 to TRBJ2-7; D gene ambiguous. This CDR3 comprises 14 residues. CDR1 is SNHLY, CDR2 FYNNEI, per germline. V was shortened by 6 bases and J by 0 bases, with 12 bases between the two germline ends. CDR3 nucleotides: TGTGCCAGCAGGCTGGGAAGGGCCTCCTACGAGCAGTACTTC. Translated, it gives CASRLGRASYEQYF. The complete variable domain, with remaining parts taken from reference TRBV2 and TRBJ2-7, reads EPEVTQTPSHQVTQMGQEVILRCVPISNHLYFYWYRQILGQKVEFLVSFYNNEISEKSEIFDDQFSVERPDGSNFTLKIRSTKLEDSAMYFCASRLGRASYEQYFGPGTRLTVT.

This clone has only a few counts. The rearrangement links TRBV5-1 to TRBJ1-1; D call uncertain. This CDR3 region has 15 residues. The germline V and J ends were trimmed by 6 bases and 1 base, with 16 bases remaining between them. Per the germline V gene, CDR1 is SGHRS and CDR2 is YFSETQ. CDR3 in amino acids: CASTPAGRWNTEAFF. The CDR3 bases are TGCGCCAGCACCCCCGCTGGCAGATGGAACACTGAAGCTTTCTTT.

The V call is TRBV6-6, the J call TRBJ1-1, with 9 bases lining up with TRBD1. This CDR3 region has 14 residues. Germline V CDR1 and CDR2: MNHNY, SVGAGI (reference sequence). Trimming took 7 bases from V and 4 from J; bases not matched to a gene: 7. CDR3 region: CASTQTGGGTEAFF. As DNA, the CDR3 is TGTGCCAGCACCCAAACAGGGGGCGGCACTGAAGCTTTCTTT.

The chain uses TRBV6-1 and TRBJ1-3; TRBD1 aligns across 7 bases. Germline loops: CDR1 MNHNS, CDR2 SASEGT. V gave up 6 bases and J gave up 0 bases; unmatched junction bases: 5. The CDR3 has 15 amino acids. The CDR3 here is CASRQAGGSGNTIYF. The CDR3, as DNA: TGTGCCAGCAGACAAGCAGGGGGCTCTGGAAACACCATATATTTT.

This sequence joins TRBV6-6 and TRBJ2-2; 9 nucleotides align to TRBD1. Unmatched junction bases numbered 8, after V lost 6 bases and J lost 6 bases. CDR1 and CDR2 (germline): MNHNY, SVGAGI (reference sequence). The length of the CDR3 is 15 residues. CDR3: CASSARDRVAGELFF. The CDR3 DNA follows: TGTGCCAGCAGCGCCCGGGACAGGGTGGCCGGGGAGCTGTTTTTT.

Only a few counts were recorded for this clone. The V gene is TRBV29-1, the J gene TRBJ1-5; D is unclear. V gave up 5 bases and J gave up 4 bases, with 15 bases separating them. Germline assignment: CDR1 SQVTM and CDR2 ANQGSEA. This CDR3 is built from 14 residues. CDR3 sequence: CSVRDGSANQPQHF. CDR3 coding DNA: TGCAGCGTTCGGGATGGGAGCGCGAATCAGCCCCAGCATTTT. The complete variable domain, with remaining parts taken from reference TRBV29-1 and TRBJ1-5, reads SAVISQKPSRDICQRGTSLTIQCQVDSQVTMMFWYRQQPGQSLTLIATANQGSEATYESGFVIDKFPISRPNLTFSTLTVSNMSPEDSSIYLCSVRDGSANQPQHFGDGTRLSIL.

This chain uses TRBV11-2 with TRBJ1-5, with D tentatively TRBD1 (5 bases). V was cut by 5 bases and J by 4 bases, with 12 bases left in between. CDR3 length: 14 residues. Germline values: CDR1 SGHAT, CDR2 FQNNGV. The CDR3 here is CASSPGLENQPQHF. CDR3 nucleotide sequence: TGTGCCAGCAGCCCAGGGTTGGAAAATCAGCCCCAGCATTTT.

The DNA for the CDR3 is TGTGCCAGCAGCCAATTGGTAGATACGCAGTATTTT. This codes for CASSQLVDTQYF. This chain links TRBV16 with TRBJ2-3; the D is unclear. This CDR3 is built from 12 residues. V lost 1 base and J 5 bases, leaving 4 bases between the germline ends. Germline CDR1 and CDR2: KGHSY and FQNENV.

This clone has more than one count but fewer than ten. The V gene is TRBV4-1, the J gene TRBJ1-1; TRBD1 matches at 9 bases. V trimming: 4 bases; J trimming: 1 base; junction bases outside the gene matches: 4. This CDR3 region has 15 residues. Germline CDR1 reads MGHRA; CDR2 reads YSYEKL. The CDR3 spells CASSPRTGANTEAFF. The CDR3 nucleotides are TGCGCCAGCAGCCCCCGGACAGGGGCGAACACTGAAGCTTTCTTT.

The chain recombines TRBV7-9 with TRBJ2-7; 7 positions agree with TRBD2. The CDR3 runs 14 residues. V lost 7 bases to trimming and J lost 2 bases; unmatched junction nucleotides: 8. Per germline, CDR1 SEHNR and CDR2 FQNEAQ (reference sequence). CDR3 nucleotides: TGTGCCAGCACTAGTCTCGGGGGGACCTACGAGCAGTACTTC. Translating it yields CASTSLGGTYEQYF.

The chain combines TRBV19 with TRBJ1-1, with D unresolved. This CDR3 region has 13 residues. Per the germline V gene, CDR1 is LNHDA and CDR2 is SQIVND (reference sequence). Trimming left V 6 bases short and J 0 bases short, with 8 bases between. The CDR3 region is CASSDTMNTEAFF. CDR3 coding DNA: TGTGCCAGTAGCGACACAATGAACACTGAAGCTTTCTTT.

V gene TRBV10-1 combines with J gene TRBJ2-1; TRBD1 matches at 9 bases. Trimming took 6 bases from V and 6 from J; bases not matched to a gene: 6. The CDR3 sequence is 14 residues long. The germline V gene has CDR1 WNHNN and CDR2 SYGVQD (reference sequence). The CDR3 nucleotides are TGCGCCAGCAGCGGGGACAGGGAAAGCAATGAGCAGTTCTTC. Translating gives CASSGDRESNEQFF.

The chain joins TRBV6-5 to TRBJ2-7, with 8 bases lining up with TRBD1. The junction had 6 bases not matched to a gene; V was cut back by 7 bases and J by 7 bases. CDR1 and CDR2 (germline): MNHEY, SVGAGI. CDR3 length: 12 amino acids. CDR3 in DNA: TGTGCCAGCATGGGACAGGCATGGGAGCAGTACTTC. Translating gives CASMGQAWEQYF.